What follows are 8 T cell receptor beta chains derived from one specimen sequenced in a study of control samples from healthy donors and cancer patients. TCRdb keeps only in-frame clones here, not all; method: immunoSEQ multiplex PCR. The data show tens of thousands of clones, with around 87% seen just once and over 2% held by the top ten. The specimen sequenced was PBMCs. Receptor source: a woman aged 45-65 years with head and neck cancer.

The chain is built from TRBV5-4 and TRBJ1-2, with a weak D call TRBD1 (5 bases). Germline CDR1 is SGHNT and CDR2 is YYREEE (reference sequence). V dropped 3 bases and J dropped 2 bases, with 11 bases sitting between them. The CDR3 totals 14 residues. CDR3: CASSSGAGNYGYTF. DNA of the CDR3: TGTGCCAGCAGCTCCGGGGCGGGGAACTATGGCTACACCTTC.

The rearrangement links TRBV10-3 to TRBJ1-1; D is unclear. The germline V gene has CDR1 ENHRY and CDR2 SYGVKD. The CDR3 is 17 residues long. V was trimmed by 6 bases and J by 0 bases, leaving 20 bases between them. CDR3 DNA: TGTGCCATCAGAGTTGGGTTAGACCATAACTTGAACACTGAAGCTTTCTTT. This codes for CAIRVGLDHNLNTEAFF.

The chain has TRBV7-6 and TRBJ2-2, with D perhaps being TRBD1 or TRBD2 (6 bases each). V was cut by 0 bases and J by 4 bases, with 9 bases left in between. CDR3 size: 15 residues. The germline V gene encodes CDR1 SGHVS and CDR2 FNYEAQ. CDR3 in amino acids: CASSLAGGGTGELFF. CDR3 sequence (DNA): TGTGCCAGCAGCTTAGCGGGGGGCGGCACCGGGGAGCTGTTTTTT.

The CDR3 loop is CASSEDRGQETQYF. The DNA for the CDR3 is TGTGCCAGCAGTGAAGACAGGGGACAAGAGACCCAGTACTTC. The chain carries TRBV9 and TRBJ2-5; 8 bases align to TRBD1. This CDR3 comprises 14 residues. Trimming at V came to 5 bases and at J to 2 bases, leaving 5 bases not matched to a gene. The germline V gene encodes CDR1 SGDLS and CDR2 YYNGEE.

CDR3 nucleotides: TGTGCCAGCAGCGTAGAATTGGAAGGTTACGAGCAGTACTTC. Its translation is CASSVELEGYEQYF. The gene calls are TRBV9 and TRBJ2-7; D gene ambiguous. This CDR3 is built from 14 residues. Germline V CDR1 and CDR2: SGDLS, YYNGEE. Deletions cut 0 bases from V and 4 bases from J, with 11 bases between.

The chain is built from TRBV28 and TRBJ1-2; D gene unclear. Deletions cut 8 bases from V and 2 bases from J, with 9 bases between. This CDR3 contains 12 residues. CDR1 and CDR2 from the germline V gene are MDHEN and SYDVKM. CDR3: CASGLENYGYTF. In DNA form, the CDR3 reads TGTGCCAGCGGGCTGGAAAACTATGGCTACACCTTC.

Worth noting for this clone: Other DNA sequences in the same sample also yield this CDR3. The J gene is TRBJ2-5, the V gene TRBV7-9; D may be TRBD1 (5 bases). The germline V and J ends were trimmed by 6 bases and 1 base, with 12 bases remaining between them. The CDR3 runs 14 residues. Germline-derived CDR1 and CDR2 are SEHNR and FQNEAQ (reference sequence). The CDR3 is CASSRQGLQETQYF. CDR3 nucleotide sequence: TGTGCCAGCAGTCGCCAGGGTCTCCAAGAGACCCAGTACTTC.

The rearrangement joins TRBV28 to TRBJ1-1, with D perhaps TRBD1 (6 bases). CDR1 MDHEN and CDR2 SYDVKM come from the germline V gene. The CDR3 spans 14 residues. V was pared by 6 bases and J by 4 bases, with 15 bases between. The CDR3 sequence is CASRLGGGPTEAFF. The CDR3 DNA reads TGTGCCAGCAGACTAGGCGGGGGCCCCACTGAAGCTTTCTTT.